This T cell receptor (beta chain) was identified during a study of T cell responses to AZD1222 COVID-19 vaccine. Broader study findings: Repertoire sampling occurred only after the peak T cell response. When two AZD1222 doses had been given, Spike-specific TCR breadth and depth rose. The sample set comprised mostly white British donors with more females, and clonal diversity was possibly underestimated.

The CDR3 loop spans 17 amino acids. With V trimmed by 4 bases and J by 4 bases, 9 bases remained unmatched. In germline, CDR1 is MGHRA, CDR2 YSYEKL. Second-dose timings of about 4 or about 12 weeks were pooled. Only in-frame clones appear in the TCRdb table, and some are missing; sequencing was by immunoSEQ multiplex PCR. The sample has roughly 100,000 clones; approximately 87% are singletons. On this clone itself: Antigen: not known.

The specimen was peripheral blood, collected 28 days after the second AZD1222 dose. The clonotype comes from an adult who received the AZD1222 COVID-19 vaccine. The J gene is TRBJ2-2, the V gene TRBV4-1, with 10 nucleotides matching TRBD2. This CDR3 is CASSPRSSGGPTGELFF. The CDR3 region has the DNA TGCGCCAGCAGCCCAAGGTCTAGCGGGGGCCCCACCGGGGAGCTGTTTTTT.